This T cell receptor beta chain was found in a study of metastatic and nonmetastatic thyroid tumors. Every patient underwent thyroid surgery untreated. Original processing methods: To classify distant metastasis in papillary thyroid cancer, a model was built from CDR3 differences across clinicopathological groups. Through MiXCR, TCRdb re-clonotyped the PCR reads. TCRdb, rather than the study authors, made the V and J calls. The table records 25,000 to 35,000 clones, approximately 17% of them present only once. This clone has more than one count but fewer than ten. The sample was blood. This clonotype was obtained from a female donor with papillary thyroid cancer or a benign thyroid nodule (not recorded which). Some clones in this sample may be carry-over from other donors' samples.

In DNA, the CDR3 is TGTGCCAGCAGTTACTCAGGACAGGGCCCTTCGGTGGACACTGAAGCTTTCTTT. Translated: CASSYSGQGPSVDTEAFF. The chain uses TRBV6-5 and TRBJ1-1, with 8 positions matching TRBD1. The length of the CDR3 is 18 residues. The ends lost 0 bases at V and 3 bases at J; junction bases unmatched: 12. Germline CDR1 is MNHEY and CDR2 is SVGAGI.